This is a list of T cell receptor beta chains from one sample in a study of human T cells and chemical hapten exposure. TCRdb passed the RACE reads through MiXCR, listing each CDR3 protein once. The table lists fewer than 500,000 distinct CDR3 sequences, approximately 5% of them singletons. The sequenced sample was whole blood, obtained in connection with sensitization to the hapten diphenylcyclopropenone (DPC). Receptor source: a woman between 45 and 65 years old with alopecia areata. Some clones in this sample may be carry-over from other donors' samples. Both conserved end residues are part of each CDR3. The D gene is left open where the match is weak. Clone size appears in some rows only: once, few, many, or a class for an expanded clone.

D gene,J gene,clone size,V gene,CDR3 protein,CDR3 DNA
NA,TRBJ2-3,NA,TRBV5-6,CASSLGVAADTQYF,TGTGCCAGCAGCTTGGGAGTAGCCGCAGATACGCAGTATTTT
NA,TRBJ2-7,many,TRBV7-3,CASSPSRDTYEQYF,TGTGCCAGCAGCCCATCTAGGGACACCTACGAGCAGTACTTC
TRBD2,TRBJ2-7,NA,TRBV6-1,CASSDQRGTYEQYF,TGTGCCAGCAGTGACCAGCGGGGCACCTACGAGCAGTACTTC
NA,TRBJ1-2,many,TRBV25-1,CASSFRMADGYTF,TGTGCCAGCAGTTTCCGAATGGCGGATGGCTACACCTTC
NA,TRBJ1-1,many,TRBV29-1,CSFGRNTEAFF,TGCAGCTTTGGTCGGAACACTGAAGCTTTCTTT
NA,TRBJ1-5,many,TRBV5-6,CASSLSEAQPQHF,TGTGCCAGCAGCTTATCAGAGGCACAGCCCCAGCATTTT
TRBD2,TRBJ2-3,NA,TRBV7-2,CASILRGSGTDTQYF,TGTGCCAGCATCCTCCGCGGGAGCGGCACAGATACGCAGTATTTT
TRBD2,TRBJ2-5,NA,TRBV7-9,CASSFASGIQETQYF,TGTGCCAGCAGCTTTGCTAGCGGGATTCAAGAGACCCAGTACTTC
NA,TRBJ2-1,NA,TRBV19,CASTLRGLSYNEQFF,TGTGCCAGTACCCTCCGGGGGCTGTCCTACAATGAGCAGTTCTTC
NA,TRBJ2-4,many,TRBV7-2,CASSLAPVRGKNIQYF,TGTGCCAGCAGCTTAGCCCCAGTAAGGGGCAAAAACATTCAGTACTTC
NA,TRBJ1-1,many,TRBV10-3,CAISGGENTEAFF,TGTGCCATCAGTGGGGGCGAGAACACTGAAGCTTTCTTT
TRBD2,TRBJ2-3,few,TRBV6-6,CASKRGQDTDTQYF,TGTGCCAGCAAGCGGGGGCAAGACACAGATACGCAGTATTTT
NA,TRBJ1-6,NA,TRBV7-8,CASSPVQGFSYNSPLHF,TGTGCCAGCAGCCCCGTTCAGGGGTTCTCCTATAATTCACCCCTCCACTTT
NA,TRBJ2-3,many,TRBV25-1,CASSEGLLSTDTQYF,TGTGCCAGCAGTGAAGGACTGCTCAGCACAGATACGCAGTATTTT
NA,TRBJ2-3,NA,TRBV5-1,CASSLAFSGDTQYF,TGCGCCAGCAGCTTGGCCTTTAGCGGAGATACGCAGTATTTT
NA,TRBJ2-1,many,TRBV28,CASSSDRRDEQFF,TGTGCCAGCAGTTCAGACAGGAGGGATGAGCAGTTCTTC
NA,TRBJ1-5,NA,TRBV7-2,CASSLPMQPQHF,TGTGCCAGCAGCTTACCAATGCAGCCCCAGCATTTT
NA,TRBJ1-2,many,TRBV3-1,CASSRTAYGYTF,TGTGCCAGCAGCCGGACTGCCTATGGCTACACCTTC
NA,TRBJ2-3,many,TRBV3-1,CASSQGGSRLSDTQYF,TGTGCCAGCAGCCAAGGAGGGAGTAGATTGTCAGATACGCAGTATTTT
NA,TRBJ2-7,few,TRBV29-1,CSVLGENSYEQYF,TGCAGCGTTTTAGGGGAAAACTCCTACGAGCAGTACTTC
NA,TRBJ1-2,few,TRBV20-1,CSAIGYGYTF,TGCAGTGCTATTGGCTATGGCTACACCTTC
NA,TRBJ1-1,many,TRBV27,CASSPGHSNTEAFF,TGTGCCAGCAGTCCGGGACACTCGAACACTGAAGCTTTCTTT
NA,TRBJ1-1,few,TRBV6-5,CASRRRTGTEAFF,TGTGCCAGCAGACGACGGACGGGCACTGAAGCTTTCTTT
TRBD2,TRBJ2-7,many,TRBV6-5,CASSFGWLERGTYEQYF,TGTGCCAGCAGTTTCGGATGGCTTGAGCGGGGTACCTACGAGCAGTACTTC
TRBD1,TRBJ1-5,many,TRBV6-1,CASSLPGQSNQPQHF,TGTGCCAGCAGTCTACCGGGACAGAGTAATCAGCCCCAGCATTTT
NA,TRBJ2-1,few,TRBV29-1,CSVQTHLKGGGEQFF,TGCAGCGTTCAAACCCACCTTAAAGGGGGGGGTGAGCAGTTCTTC
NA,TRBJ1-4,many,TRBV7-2,CASSLARRGKLFF,TGTGCCAGCAGCTTAGCCAGGAGAGGAAAACTGTTTTTT
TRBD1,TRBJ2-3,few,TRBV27,CASTVAQGPTDTQYF,TGTGCCAGCACGGTAGCACAGGGGCCCACAGATACGCAGTATTTT
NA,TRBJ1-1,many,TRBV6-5,CASKRMNTEAFF,TGTGCCAGCAAGCGGATGAACACTGAAGCTTTCTTT
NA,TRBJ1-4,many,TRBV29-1,CSVGGPREKLFF,TGCAGCGTAGGGGGACCCAGGGAAAAACTGTTTTTT
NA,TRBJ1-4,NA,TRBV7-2,CASSFRDGATNEKLFF,TGTGCCAGCAGCTTTCGGGACGGAGCAACTAATGAAAAACTGTTTTTT
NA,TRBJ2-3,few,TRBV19,CASSSDGGSDTQYF,TGTGCCAGTAGTAGCGACGGGGGCTCAGATACGCAGTATTTT
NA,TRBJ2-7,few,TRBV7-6,CASSPEGGRSYEQYF,TGTGCCAGCAGTCCCGAGGGGGGCCGCTCCTACGAGCAGTACTTC
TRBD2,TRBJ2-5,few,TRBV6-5,CASSSSSGSPIQETQYF,TGTGCCAGCAGTTCCTCAAGCGGGAGCCCCATCCAAGAGACCCAGTACTTC
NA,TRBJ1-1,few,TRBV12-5,CASGLSDLEAFF,TGTGCTAGTGGTTTGTCGGACCTCGAAGCTTTCTTT
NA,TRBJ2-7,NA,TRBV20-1,CSASYHEQYF,TGCAGTGCTAGTTACCACGAGCAGTACTTC
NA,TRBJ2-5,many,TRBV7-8,CASSLDVPQETQYF,TGTGCCAGCAGCTTAGATGTACCCCAAGAGACCCAGTACTTC
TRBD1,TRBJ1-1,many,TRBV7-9,CASSWGQEPQAFF,TGTGCCAGCAGCTGGGGACAGGAACCCCAAGCTTTCTTT
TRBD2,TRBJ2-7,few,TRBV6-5,CASRLAGAYEQYF,TGTGCCAGCAGACTAGCGGGAGCTTACGAGCAGTACTTC
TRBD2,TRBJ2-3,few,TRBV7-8,CASSPPGLESDTQYF,TGTGCCAGCAGCCCACCGGGACTAGAGTCAGATACGCAGTATTTT
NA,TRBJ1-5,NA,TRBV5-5,CASSLDGRGSNQPQHF,TGTGCCAGCAGCTTGGATGGGAGGGGTAGCAATCAGCCCCAGCATTTT
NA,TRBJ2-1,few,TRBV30,CAWRRGNEQFF,TGTGCCTGGAGGAGAGGGAATGAGCAGTTCTTC
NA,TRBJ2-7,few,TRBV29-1,CSVEEPGPYEQYF,TGCAGCGTTGAAGAGCCCGGGCCCTACGAGCAGTACTTC
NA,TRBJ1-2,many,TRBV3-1,CASSIRLSNYGYTF,TGTGCCAGCAGCATACGGCTCAGTAACTATGGCTACACCTTC
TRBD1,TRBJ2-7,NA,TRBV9,CASSPRTGVGEQYF,TGTGCCAGCAGCCCCCGGACAGGGGTGGGCGAGCAGTACTTC
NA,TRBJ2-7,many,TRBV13,CASSFNSGRTLSYEQYF,TGTGCCAGCAGCTTTAACTCCGGTAGGACTCTCTCCTACGAGCAGTACTTC
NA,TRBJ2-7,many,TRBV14,CASRGGGHYEQYF,TGTGCCAGCAGGGGAGGGGGCCACTACGAGCAGTACTTC
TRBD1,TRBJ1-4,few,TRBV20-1,CSAREGGTGDEKLFF,TGCAGTGCTAGAGAAGGCGGGACAGGTGATGAAAAACTGTTTTTT
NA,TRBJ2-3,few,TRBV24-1,CATSDPRGAKDTQYF,TGTGCCACCAGTGACCCCAGGGGGGCAAAGGATACGCAGTATTTT
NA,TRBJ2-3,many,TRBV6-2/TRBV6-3,CASSSGGFTDTQYF,TGTGCCAGCAGTTCAGGCGGTTTCACAGATACGCAGTATTTT
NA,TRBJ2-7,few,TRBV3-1,CASSQVDHEQYF,TGTGCCAGCAGCCAAGTCGACCACGAGCAGTACTTC
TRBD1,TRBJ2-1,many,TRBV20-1,CSARAPGTGGGNEQFF,TGCAGTGCTAGAGCCCCCGGGACAGGGGGAGGCAATGAGCAGTTCTTC
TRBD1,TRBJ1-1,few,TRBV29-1,CSVEFQGGEAFF,TGCAGCGTTGAATTCCAGGGGGGTGAAGCTTTCTTT
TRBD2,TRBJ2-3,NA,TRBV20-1,CSAPQGGAGGLNTQYF,TGCAGTGCGCCCCAAGGGGGAGCGGGGGGGCTGAATACGCAGTATTTT
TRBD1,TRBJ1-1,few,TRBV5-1,CASSLSGTGRTNTEAFF,TGCGCCAGCAGCTTGTCCGGGACAGGACGGACAAACACTGAAGCTTTCTTT
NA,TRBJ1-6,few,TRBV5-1,CASSDYNSPLHF,TGCGCCAGCAGCGACTATAATTCACCCCTCCACTTT
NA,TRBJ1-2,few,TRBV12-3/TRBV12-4,CASSLLGGYTF,TGTGCCAGCAGTTTACTTGGTGGCTACACCTTC